This TCR beta chain appears in the sequencing data of a study of blood T cell repertoires in COVID-19. J was trimmed by 2 bases and V by 0 bases; bases with no gene match: 1. This CDR3 has 14 residues. Germline V gives CDR1 KGHSH, CDR2 LQKENI. Sequencing used immunoSEQ multiplex PCR; TCRdb keeps in-frame clones, though not all of them. The top ten hold over 3.5% of the sample, which has approximately 300,000 clones, around 90% seen once. This chain uses TRBV18 with TRBJ2-7, with 7 positions matching TRBD1. The source is a woman aged 18 to 35 with acute COVID-19. The specimen was PBMCs or T cells enriched from blood (not recorded which). CDR3 DNA: TGTGCCAGCTCACCACCGGGACAGACCTACGAGCAGTACTTC. It translates to CASSPPGQTYEQYF.